The 5 T cell receptor beta chains listed next were all sequenced from one sample in a study of technical replicates of blood from several donors. Method: immunoSEQ multiplex PCR; TCRdb's copy keeps in-frame clones and lacks some. The sample yields under 80,000 clones, around 97% seen once. The sample taken for sequencing was T cells isolated from PBMCs. The receptors originated from a human donor in good health.

The chain joins TRBV11-2 to TRBJ1-4, with 9 bases matching TRBD1. Unmatched junction bases numbered 12, after V lost 5 bases and J lost 8 bases. CDR1 is SGHAT, CDR2 FQNNGV, per germline. This CDR3 has 16 residues. The CDR3 loop is CASSNDWGQGPEKLFF. The CDR3 DNA reads as TGTGCCAGCAGCAACGACTGGGGACAGGGTCCGGAAAAACTGTTTTTT.

The rearrangement uses TRBV12-5 and TRBJ2-7; 7 bases agree with TRBD1. Germline V gene sequence: CDR1 LGHNT, CDR2 FRNRAP. The V gene end was trimmed by 6 bases and the J gene end by 2 bases; junction bases not matched to a gene: 13. The CDR3 length is 16 residues. The chain's CDR3 is CASGPWKTGEPYEQYF. CDR3 bases: TGTGCTAGTGGCCCTTGGAAAACAGGGGAACCCTACGAGCAGTACTTC. Together with reference TRBV12-5 and TRBJ2-7, the CDR3 gives the full variable domain: DARVTQTPRHKVTEMGQEVTMRCQPILGHNTVFWYRQTMMQGLELLAYFRNRAPLDDSGMPKDRFSAEMPDATLATLKIQPSEPRDSAVYFCASGPWKTGEPYEQYFGPGTRLTVT.

The genes are TRBV11-2 and TRBJ2-7; D might be TRBD2 (5 bases). With 6 bases removed from V and 0 bases from J, the gap between germline ends came to 9 bases. Germline CDR1 SGHAT, CDR2 FQNNGV. The CDR3 is 13 residues long. CDR3 in amino acids: CASRLGGSYEQYF. CDR3 in DNA: TGTGCCAGCAGGCTAGGAGGCTCCTACGAGCAGTACTTC.

The CDR3 nucleotides are TGTGCCAGCAGCCAAAGGGTGCGACTAGCCAGCGAGCAGTTCTTC. This sequence encodes CASSQRVRLASEQFF. The V gene is TRBV7-2, the J gene TRBJ2-1, with 7 bases matching TRBD2. The germline gives CDR1 SGHTA, CDR2 FQGNSA. Trimming took 5 bases from V and 10 from J; bases not matched to a gene: 14. The CDR3 has 15 amino acids.

The genes are TRBV5-1 and TRBJ1-4; 9 bases line up with TRBD1. Germline trimming cut 2 bases from V and 4 bases from J; bases unmatched to any gene: 6. From germline, CDR1 is SGHRS and CDR2 YFSETQ. This CDR3 region has 16 residues. The DNA for the CDR3 is TGCGCCAGCAGCTTTACAGGGGGCGGTGGTAATGAAAAACTGTTTTTT. Its translation is CASSFTGGGGNEKLFF.